The 10 T cell receptor beta chains listed next were all sequenced from one sample in a study of blood T cell repertoires in COVID-19. Assay used: immunoSEQ multiplex PCR; TCRdb lists only in-frame clones, some missing. In the table there are more than 95,000 clones, around four fifths of which are singletons. Sequences were obtained from peripheral blood. The receptors were sampled from a man in his fifties or sixties with acute or convalescent COVID-19.

The rearrangement uses TRBV5-4 and TRBJ2-4; TRBD2 aligns across 8 bases. Germline V CDR1 and CDR2: SGHNT, YYREEE (reference sequence). The CDR3 is 15 residues long. V was clipped by 3 bases and J by 8 bases; unmatched bases: 10. DNA of the CDR3: TGTGCCAGCAGCTCCAGGGTAGCGGGGATGTACATTCAGTACTTC. Residues: CASSSRVAGMYIQYF. The full variable domain, completed using reference TRBV5-4 and TRBJ2-4, is ETGVTQSPTHLIKTRGQQVTLRCSSQSGHNTVSWYQQALGQGPQFIFQYYREEENGRGNFPPRFSGLQFPNYSSELNVNALELDDSALYLCASSSRVAGMYIQYFGAGTRLSVL.

The V gene is TRBV9, the J gene TRBJ1-1; D is uncertain. V lost 3 bases, J lost 5 bases, and 14 bases lay in between. CDR1 SGDLS and CDR2 YYNGEE come from the germline V gene. The CDR3 loop spans 14 amino acids. The CDR3 bases are TGTGCCAGCAGCGCGAAAGAGGGCCGGACTGAAGCTTTCTTT. Translated: CASSAKEGRTEAFF.

V usage is TRBV5-1 and J usage is TRBJ1-3; D ambiguous. V was shortened by 0 bases and J by 0 bases, with 7 bases between the two germline ends. The germline V gene has CDR1 SGHRS and CDR2 YFSETQ. The CDR3 is 15 amino acids. CDR3 protein: CASSLASVSGNTIYF. The CDR3 DNA reads as TGCGCCAGCAGCTTGGCCTCGGTCTCTGGAAACACCATATATTTT.

The J gene is TRBJ1-1, the V gene TRBV28; no clear D. V was pared by 8 bases and J by 0 bases, with 16 bases between. Germline V gives CDR1 MDHEN, CDR2 SYDVKM. The CDR3 covers 15 residues. CDR3 residues: CASGRPAGVNTEAFF. For the CDR3, the DNA is TGTGCCAGCGGCCGGCCCGCAGGCGTGAACACTGAAGCTTTCTTT.

The chain uses TRBV14 and TRBJ2-2; D is unresolved. Germline values: CDR1 SGHDN, CDR2 FVKESK. The CDR3 consists of 14 residues. The germline V and J ends were trimmed by 2 bases and 1 base, with 5 bases remaining between them. In DNA form, the CDR3 reads TGTGCCAGCAGCCAACAGTTGAACACCGGGGAGCTGTTTTTT. Translation: CASSQQLNTGELFF.

The V and J genes are TRBV3-1 (or the pseudogene TRBV3-2) and TRBJ1-2; D is ambiguous. V was shortened by 1 base and J by 8 bases, with 8 bases between the two germline ends. Germline CDR1 and CDR2: LGHDT and YNNKEL (reference sequence). The CDR3 totals 12 residues. CDR3 region: CASSQAGRGYTF. The CDR3 DNA reads as TGTGCCAGCAGCCAAGCAGGCCGGGGCTACACCTTC.

The gene calls are TRBV12-5 and TRBJ1-2; TRBD1 might be the D (6 bases). V was pared by 1 base and J by 6 bases, with 9 bases between. Germline-derived CDR1 and CDR2 are LGHNT and FRNRAP. The CDR3 is 13 residues long. The CDR3 here is CASGLAHRDGYTF. The CDR3 bases are TGTGCTAGTGGTTTGGCCCACAGGGATGGCTACACCTTC.

The genes are TRBV7-2 and TRBJ1-4; D not certain. V lost 5 bases and J lost 11, with 12 bases in between. The CDR3 is 12 residues long. Germline CDR1 SGHTA, CDR2 FQGNSA. The CDR3 DNA follows: TGTGCCAGCAGCCGTTGGGCGAATAAACTGTTTTTT. It yields the protein CASSRWANKLFF. The full variable domain, rest sourced from reference TRBV7-2 and TRBJ1-4, is GAGVSQSPSNKVTEKGKDVELRCDPISGHTALYWYRQSLGQGLEFLIYFQGNSAPDKSGLPSDRFSAERTGGSVSTLTIQRTQQEDSAVYLCASSRWANKLFFGSGTQLSVL.

CDR3 nucleotide sequence: TGTGCCAGTAGTTCGGAGGGGTACACCGGGGAGCTGTTTTTT. It yields the protein CASSSEGYTGELFF. The chain couples TRBV19 to TRBJ2-2, with TRBD2 as a possible D gene (6 bases). Looked up from germline, CDR1 is LNHDA and CDR2 is SQIVND (reference sequence). V was shortened by 5 bases and J by 3 bases, with 10 bases between the two germline ends. This CDR3 has 14 amino acids.

This chain joins TRBV11-2 and TRBJ1-6; D gene ambiguous. Germline V gene lookup returns CDR1 SGHAT and CDR2 FQNNGV. The CDR3 contains 14 residues. Trimming took 2 bases from V and 5 from J, leaving 7 bases between them. CDR3 coding DNA: TGTGCCAGCAGCTTATCAGTAAATAATTCACCCCTCCACTTT. It is translated as CASSLSVNNSPLHF.